The clone carrying this TCR beta chain turned up a few times. Unique molecular identifiers were built into the TCRbeta library. MiXCR was run by TCRdb on the PCR reads, yielding one entry per CDR3 protein. The table includes about 900,000 distinct CDR3 sequences, roughly 29% detected once. The data stem from a study of T-cell reconstitution after alpha-beta-depleted transplantation in children. Trimming removed 2 bases from V and 6 bases from J, with 11 bases in between. CDR3 length equals 14 residues. Per the germline V gene, CDR1 is SEHNR and CDR2 is FQNEAQ (reference sequence). The rearrangement uses TRBV7-9 and TRBJ2-1; D unclear. The source was PBMCs, mostly from graft donor cells, collected 360 days after TCRalphabeta/CD19-depleted stem cell transplant. This clonotype was sampled from a boy under three years old who had a stem cell transplant for SCID, so the T cells may come from the graft donor. This chain's CDR3 is CASSLIATINEQFF. CDR3 coding DNA: TGTGCCAGCAGCTTAATTGCCACCATCAATGAGCAGTTCTTC.